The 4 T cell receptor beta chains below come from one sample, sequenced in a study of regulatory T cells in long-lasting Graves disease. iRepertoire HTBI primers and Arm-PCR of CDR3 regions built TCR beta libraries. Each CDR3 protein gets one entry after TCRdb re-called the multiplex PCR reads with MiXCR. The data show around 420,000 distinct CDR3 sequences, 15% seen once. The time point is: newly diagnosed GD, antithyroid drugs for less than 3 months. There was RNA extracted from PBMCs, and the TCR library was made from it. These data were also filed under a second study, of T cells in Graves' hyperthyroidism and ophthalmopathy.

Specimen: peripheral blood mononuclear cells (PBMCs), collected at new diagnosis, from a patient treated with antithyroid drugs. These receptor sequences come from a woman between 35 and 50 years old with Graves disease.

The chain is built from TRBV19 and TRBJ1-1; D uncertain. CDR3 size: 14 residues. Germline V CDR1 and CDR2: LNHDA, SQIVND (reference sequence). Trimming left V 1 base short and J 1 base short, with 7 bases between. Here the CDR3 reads CASSIGRWNTEAFF. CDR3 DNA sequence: TGTGCCAGTAGTATAGGCCGGTGGAACACTGAAGCTTTCTTT.

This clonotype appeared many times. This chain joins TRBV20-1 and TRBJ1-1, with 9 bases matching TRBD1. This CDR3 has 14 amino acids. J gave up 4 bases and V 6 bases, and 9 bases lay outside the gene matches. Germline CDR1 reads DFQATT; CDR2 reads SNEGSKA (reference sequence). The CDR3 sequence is CSANDRGVSTEAFF. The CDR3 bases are TGCAGTGCGAATGACAGGGGGGTGAGCACTGAAGCTTTCTTT.

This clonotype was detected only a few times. The CDR3 nucleotides read TGTGCCAGCAGTTCAGGGGGTTCTTACGGCTACACCTTC. Translating gives CASSSGGSYGYTF. This chain connects TRBV12-3 or TRBV12-4 to TRBJ1-2; 7 bases are shared with TRBD1. V lost 4 bases and J lost 8; bases outside the gene matches: 7. CDR3 length: 13 residues.

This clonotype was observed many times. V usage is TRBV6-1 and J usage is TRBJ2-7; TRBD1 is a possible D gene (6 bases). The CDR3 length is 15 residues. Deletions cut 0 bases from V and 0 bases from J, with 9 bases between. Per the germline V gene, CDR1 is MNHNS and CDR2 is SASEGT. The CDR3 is CASSEAAGVSYEQYF. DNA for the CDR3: TGTGCCAGCAGTGAAGCGGCAGGGGTCTCCTACGAGCAGTACTTC.